These 32 T cell receptor beta chains were sequenced from one sample in a study of metastatic and nonmetastatic thyroid tumors. Among the patients, none had received any treatment before thyroid surgery. TCRdb called clones again from the PCR reads with MiXCR. Of approximately 15,000 clones in the sample, 30% to 35% were seen once. Source material: tumor tissue. Receptors originate from a female donor with papillary thyroid cancer or a benign thyroid nodule (not recorded which). Some clones in this sample may be carry-over from other donors' samples.

This clone was found many times. The rearrangement joins TRBV11-3 to TRBJ2-5; D unresolved. Germline V lookup: CDR1 SGHNT, CDR2 YENEEA. CDR3 length: 14 amino acids. The V and J ends lost 2 bases and 2 bases respectively, with 9 bases between them. The CDR3 loop reads CASSLNSMQETQYF. DNA for the CDR3: TGTGCCAGCAGCTTAAATTCGATGCAAGAGACCCAGTACTTC.

In its sample, this clone was seen many times. V is TRBV10-3 and J is TRBJ1-1; 7 bases match TRBD1. Trimming took 5 bases from V and 2 from J; bases not matched to a gene: 5. The CDR3 spans 14 residues. Germline V CDR1 and CDR2: ENHRY, SYGVKD. CDR3 region: CAISSGQLNTEAFF. The DNA of the CDR3 is TGTGCCATCAGTTCGGGACAGCTCAACACTGAAGCTTTCTTT.

The chain uses TRBV20-1 and TRBJ1-5, with a weak D call TRBD1 (5 bases). Trimming shortened V by 0 bases and J by 9 bases, and 27 bases separated the two germline ends. Looked up from germline, CDR1 is DFQATT and CDR2 is SNEGSKA (reference sequence). The CDR3 loop spans 18 amino acids. In DNA form, the CDR3 reads TGCAGTGCTAGAGACGACCGGACGGGGGGTCCCTTGGTGTCGCCCCAGCATTTT. Translation: CSARDDRTGGPLVSPQHF.

The chain uses TRBV20-1 and TRBJ2-5; D is possibly TRBD1 (6 bases). The CDR3 spans 13 residues. Germline V gene sequence: CDR1 DFQATT, CDR2 SNEGSKA (reference sequence). Trimming cost V 3 bases and J 4 bases, with 12 bases left between them. CDR3 sequence: CSARTIRGETQYF. In nucleotides, the CDR3 is TGCAGTGCTAGGACGATCAGGGGAGAGACCCAGTACTTC.

The rearrangement uses TRBV11-2 and TRBJ2-1; 9 positions agree with TRBD2. CDR1 SGHAT and CDR2 FQNNGV come from the germline V gene. The J segment lost 8 bases and the V segment lost 0 bases, leaving 8 bases of the junction unmatched. The CDR3 has 16 amino acids. The CDR3 region has the DNA TGTGCCAGCAGCTTAGATCAGAGGCGGGAGGGCTATGAGCAGTTCTTC. This encodes CASSLDQRREGYEQFF.

Sample share makes this clone medium-sized. The gene calls are TRBV9 and TRBJ2-1, with D possibly TRBD2 on 6 matching bases. This CDR3 contains 13 residues. Looked up from germline, CDR1 is SGDLS and CDR2 is YYNGEE. V dropped 3 bases and J dropped 9 bases, with 13 bases sitting between them. CDR3 nucleotides: TGTGCCAGCAGCGCGCGGGATAAGCTTGAGCAGTTCTTC. The encoded protein is CASSARDKLEQFF.

This clone was picked up many times. The chain combines TRBV30 with TRBJ2-5; TRBD2 matches 7 bases. Per the germline V gene, CDR1 is GTSNPN and CDR2 is SVGIG (reference sequence). The CDR3 covers 12 residues. V lost 5 bases to trimming and J lost 5 bases; unmatched junction nucleotides: 5. CDR3 sequence: CAWRAGSETQYF. DNA of the CDR3: TGTGCCTGGCGAGCGGGATCGGAGACCCAGTACTTC.

The chain is built from TRBV28 and TRBJ1-1; D unclear. The CDR3 totals 14 residues. CDR1 is MDHEN, CDR2 SYDVKM, per germline. Trimming removed 5 bases from V and 0 bases from J, with 10 bases in between. The CDR3 region has the DNA TGTGCCAGCAGTCTCCACAGCCTGAACACTGAAGCTTTCTTT. Its translation: CASSLHSLNTEAFF.

This clone was picked up many times. The V gene is TRBV20-1, the J gene TRBJ2-2; D might be TRBD1 (6 bases). Germline CDR1 is DFQATT and CDR2 is SNEGSKA (reference sequence). The V gene lost 0 bases and the J gene lost 0 bases, with 11 bases spanning the gap. This CDR3 has 16 amino acids. This CDR3 is CSARDRTAANTGELFF. DNA for the CDR3: TGCAGTGCTAGAGACCGGACAGCGGCGAACACCGGGGAGCTGTTTTTT.

CDR3 region: CSATTGAVDGYTF. The CDR3 coding sequence is TGCAGTGCTACCACAGGGGCTGTGGATGGCTACACCTTC. The chain links TRBV20-1 to TRBJ1-2, with TRBD1 identical over 7 bases. The J segment lost 6 bases and the V segment lost 4 bases, leaving 8 bases of the junction unmatched. CDR3 length: 13 residues. CDR1 DFQATT and CDR2 SNEGSKA come from the germline V gene (reference sequence).

The gene calls are TRBV7-6 and TRBJ2-5; unclear D gene. V lost 4 bases, J lost 2 bases, and 20 bases lay in between. Per germline, CDR1 SGHVS and CDR2 FNYEAQ. The CDR3 covers 17 residues. The CDR3 DNA reads TGTGCCAGCAGCTCTGGCCAAGGCTGGAGAGGTCAAGAGACCCAGTACTTC. Translating gives CASSSGQGWRGQETQYF.

At least ten counts were recorded for this clone. The chain recombines TRBV7-6 with TRBJ2-5; D is possibly TRBD1 or TRBD2 (5 bases each). This CDR3 has 14 residues. The V gene's germline CDR1 is SGHVS and CDR2 FNYEAQ. V lost 3 bases and J 3 bases, leaving 11 bases between the germline ends. CDR3 coding DNA: TGTGCCAGCAGCTTTTCCGGGACGAAAGAGACCCAGTACTTC. Translation: CASSFSGTKETQYF.

This clone was counted ten times or more. The J gene is TRBJ1-5, the V gene TRBV5-6; no firm D call. V lost 4 bases to trimming and J lost 0 bases, with 11 bases between them. Germline V gives CDR1 SGHDT, CDR2 YYEEEE. The CDR3 is 15 residues long. In nucleotides, the CDR3 is TGTGCCAGCAGCAGGCAGTTCTATAGCAATCAGCCCCAGCATTTT. This gives the protein CASSRQFYSNQPQHF.

This clone was seen only a few times. This may come from a read error, since a much larger clone is one base off. The chain employs TRBV3-1 and TRBJ1-1, with TRBD1 as a possible D gene (5 bases). This CDR3 spans 13 amino acids. CDR1 and CDR2 (germline): LGHDT, YNNKEL (reference sequence). V lost 1 base and J lost 7, with 10 bases in between. CDR3 protein: CASSQAMGGEAFF. CDR3 sequence (DNA): TGTGCCAGCAGCCAAGCCATGGGGGGTGAAGCTTTCTTT.

The chain joins TRBV14 to TRBJ2-6, with D unclear. This CDR3 comprises 18 residues. V lost 0 bases and J lost 4, with 16 bases in between. The germline CDR1 and CDR2 sequences are SGHDN and FVKESK. CDR3 in amino acids: CASSQEVALLSGANVLTF. DNA for the CDR3: TGTGCCAGCAGCCAAGAAGTGGCACTCTTATCGGGGGCCAACGTCCTGACTTTC.

This clone was picked up many times. This chain's CDR3 is CASSSHGGDFPPLHF. DNA of the CDR3: TGTGCCAGCAGTTCGCACGGGGGGGATTTCCCACCCCTCCACTTT. The chain employs TRBV27 and TRBJ1-6, with TRBD1 as a possible D gene (5 bases). CDR3 length equals 15 residues. The germline V gene encodes CDR1 MNHEY and CDR2 SMNVEV (reference sequence). V lost 4 bases and J 11 bases, leaving 18 bases between the germline ends.

This clone came up many times. The CDR3 loop is CASSLDTGRGKPQHF. The CDR3 DNA is TGTGCCAGCAGTTTAGACACGGGACGAGGTAAGCCCCAGCATTTT. This chain joins TRBV28 and TRBJ1-5; D may be TRBD1 (5 bases). The V gene's germline CDR1 is MDHEN and CDR2 SYDVKM. V lost 2 bases and J 8 bases, leaving 16 bases between the germline ends. The CDR3 runs to 15 residues. The full variable domain, rest sourced from reference TRBV28 and TRBJ1-5, is DVKVTQSSRYLVKRTGEKVFLECVQDMDHENMFWYRQDPGLGLRLIYFSYDVKMKEKGDIPEGYSVSREKKERFSLILESASTNQTSMYLCASSLDTGRGKPQHFGDGTRLSIL.

V usage is TRBV19 and J usage is TRBJ2-6, with 7 nucleotides matching TRBD1. Trimming at V came to 5 bases and at J to 0 bases, leaving 10 bases not matched to a gene. CDR3 length equals 18 residues. Germline CDR1 reads LNHDA; CDR2 reads SQIVND (reference sequence). The CDR3 nucleotides read TGTGCCAGTAGTTTACTAAGGGACAGCCGCTCTGGGGCCAACGTCCTGACTTTC. Its protein product is CASSLLRDSRSGANVLTF.

The chain employs TRBV18 and TRBJ2-7; TRBD1 agrees at 10 bases. In germline, CDR1 is KGHSH, CDR2 LQKENI. Trimming at V came to 3 bases and at J to 3 bases, leaving 8 bases not matched to a gene. The CDR3 is made up of 16 amino acids. The CDR3 bases are TGTGCCAGCTCACCGGCAGGGACAGGGGTCCTCTACGAGCAGTACTTC. This translates into CASSPAGTGVLYEQYF.

About this clone itself: A read error may account for a junction end that differs from germline. The chain recombines TRBV20-1 with TRBJ2-7; D uncertain. CDR3 size: 15 residues. CDR1 DFQATT and CDR2 SNEGSKA come from the germline V gene (reference sequence). CDR3 nucleotides: TGCAGCGCTAGGGCAGTTGGTGGACCCGACTACGAGCAGTACTTC. Translating gives CSARAVGGPDYEQYF.

The chain is built from TRBV4-2 and TRBJ2-2, with D possibly matching TRBD1 (5 bases). Trimming took off 4 bases at V and 4 bases at J, with 13 bases between the two ends. Germline values: CDR1 LGHNA, CDR2 YNFKEQ. CDR3 length equals 15 residues. The DNA of the CDR3 is TGTGCCAGCAGCCTGAGCACAGGACCCACCGGGGAGCTGTTTTTT. Translation gives CASSLSTGPTGELFF.

Concerning this clone itself: One base away lies a much larger clone, so this may be a sequencing read error. The CDR3 sequence is CAGSDIGMVYF. The CDR3 DNA is TGTGCCGGCAGCGATATCGGGATGGTGTACTTC. This chain links TRBV7-8 with TRBJ2-7, with a possible D match to TRBD2 (5 bases). Looked up from germline, CDR1 is SGHVS and CDR2 is FQNEAQ. The CDR3 has 11 amino acids.

This sequence joins TRBV20-1 and TRBJ2-1; TRBD2 aligns across 10 bases. The CDR3 spans 15 residues. With 2 bases clipped from V and 5 bases from J, the junction kept 6 bases outside the gene matches. Germline V CDR1 and CDR2: DFQATT, SNEGSKA (reference sequence). The CDR3: CSARQGLAFDNEQFF. The CDR3 nucleotides read TGCAGTGCTAGACAGGGACTAGCGTTTGACAATGAGCAGTTCTTC.

The J gene is TRBJ2-3, the V gene TRBV4-1, with D perhaps TRBD1 (6 bases). Trimming pared 1 base from V and 5 bases from J, leaving 10 bases between. Germline CDR1 reads MGHRA; CDR2 reads YSYEKL. CDR3 length: 14 residues. Written as DNA, the CDR3 is TGCGCCAGCAGCCAAGGGACAGTCAGAGATACGCAGTATTTT. Its translation: CASSQGTVRDTQYF.

This clone showed up many times. V and J are TRBV6-5 and TRBJ2-4, with TRBD2 identical over 8 bases. Germline V gene lookup returns CDR1 MNHEY and CDR2 SVGAGI. Trimming removed 0 bases from V and 2 bases from J; junction bases left unmatched: 6. CDR3 size: 17 residues. The CDR3 nucleotides are TGTGCCAGCAGTTACTCGAGCGGGAGTACTCCCAAAAACATTCAGTACTTC. As protein: CASSYSSGSTPKNIQYF.

Points on this clone: The germline gene is not matched at one end of the junction; a read error may be the cause. The V and J genes are TRBV20-1 and TRBJ2-6; D may match TRBD1 or TRBD2 (5 bases each). Germline values: CDR1 DFQATT, CDR2 SNEGSKA (reference sequence). CDR3 length: 14 residues. The CDR3 loop reads CSAESGSGANALTF. The CDR3 bases are TGCAGTGCCGAAAGCGGTAGTGGGGCCAACGCCCTGACTTTC.

The V and J genes are TRBV11-3 and TRBJ2-7, with D unresolved. Trimming left V 1 base short and J 3 bases short, with 7 bases between. The CDR3 spans 13 residues. Germline V gives CDR1 SGHNT, CDR2 YENEEA. CDR3 DNA sequence: TGTGCCAGCAGCTTAGGGTCTCGCTACGAGCAGTACTTC. It encodes CASSLGSRYEQYF. Filled out from reference TRBV11-3 and TRBJ2-7, the complete variable domain reads EAGVVQSPRYKIIEKKQPVAFWCNPISGHNTLYWYLQNLGQGPELLIRYENEEAVDDSQLPKDRFSAERLKGVDSTLKIQPAELGDSAVYLCASSLGSRYEQYFGPGTRLTVT.

At least ten counts were recorded for this clone. The V and J genes are TRBV2 and TRBJ1-4; no definite D call. CDR3 size: 14 residues. CDR1 is SNHLY, CDR2 FYNNEI, per germline. V lost 0 bases, J lost 7 bases, and 9 bases lay in between. CDR3 sequence reads: CASSEAGVGEKLFF. The DNA for the CDR3 is TGTGCCAGCAGTGAAGCCGGCGTGGGTGAAAAACTGTTTTTT.

This clone was seen ten or more times. The chain employs TRBV5-1 and TRBJ2-2; 10 bases are shared with TRBD2. The V gene's germline CDR1 is SGHRS and CDR2 YFSETQ. This CDR3 contains 18 residues. V shed 0 bases and J 4 bases; nucleotides not matched to a gene: 9. DNA for the CDR3: TGCGCCAGCAGCTTGGCTCGGCTAGCGGGAGCTGGCACCGGGGAGCTGTTTTTT. Translated, it gives CASSLARLAGAGTGELFF.

This clone was recorded a few times. The chain recombines TRBV20-1 with TRBJ1-2; D is perhaps TRBD1 (5 bases). The CDR3 sequence is 15 residues long. CDR1 is DFQATT and CDR2 is SNEGSKA in the germline V gene (reference sequence). Between the trimmed V and J ends, which lost 4 bases and 4 bases, there was a span of 19 bases. CDR3 nucleotides: TGCAGTGCTAAACCGGGACTTCGGGGGATCTATGGCTACACCTTC. This encodes CSAKPGLRGIYGYTF.

V is TRBV2 and J is TRBJ2-3, with a weak D call TRBD1 (6 bases). The germline V and J ends were trimmed by 6 bases and 4 bases, with 14 bases remaining between them. Germline lookup yields CDR1 SNHLY and CDR2 FYNNEI. There are 14 residues in the CDR3. CDR3 DNA sequence: TGTGCCAGCAGCCGAATGGGGGCGGCAGATACGCAGTATTTT. Translated, it gives CASSRMGAADTQYF.

This clone was detected a few times. This chain joins TRBV4-1 and TRBJ2-7; TRBD1 or TRBD2 may be the D gene (7 bases each). Between the trimmed V and J ends, which lost 2 bases and 2 bases, there was a span of 10 bases. The CDR3 runs 14 residues. The germline V gene encodes CDR1 MGHRA and CDR2 YSYEKL. CDR3 protein: CASSQPGGAYEQYF. Written as DNA, the CDR3 is TGCGCCAGCAGCCAACCAGGGGGGGCCTACGAGCAGTACTTC.